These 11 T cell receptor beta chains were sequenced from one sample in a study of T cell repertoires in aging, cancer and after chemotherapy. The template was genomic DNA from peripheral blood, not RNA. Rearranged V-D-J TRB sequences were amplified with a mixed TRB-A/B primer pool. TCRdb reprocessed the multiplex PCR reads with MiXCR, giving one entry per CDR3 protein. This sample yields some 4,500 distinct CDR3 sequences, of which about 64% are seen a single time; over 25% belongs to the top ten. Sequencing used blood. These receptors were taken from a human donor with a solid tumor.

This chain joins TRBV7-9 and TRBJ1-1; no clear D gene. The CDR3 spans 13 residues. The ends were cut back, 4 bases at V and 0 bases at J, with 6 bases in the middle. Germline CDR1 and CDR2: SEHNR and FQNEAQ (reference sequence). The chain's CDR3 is CASSSWVNTEAFF. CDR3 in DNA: TGTGCCAGCAGCTCTTGGGTGAACACTGAAGCTTTCTTT.

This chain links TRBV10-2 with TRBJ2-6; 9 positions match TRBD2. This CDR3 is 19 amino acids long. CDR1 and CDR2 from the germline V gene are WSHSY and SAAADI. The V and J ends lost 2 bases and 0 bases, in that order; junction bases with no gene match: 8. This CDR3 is CASSEPQRGASSGANVLTF. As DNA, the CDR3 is TGCGCCAGCAGTGAGCCCCAGCGGGGGGCCTCCTCTGGGGCCAACGTCCTGACTTTC.

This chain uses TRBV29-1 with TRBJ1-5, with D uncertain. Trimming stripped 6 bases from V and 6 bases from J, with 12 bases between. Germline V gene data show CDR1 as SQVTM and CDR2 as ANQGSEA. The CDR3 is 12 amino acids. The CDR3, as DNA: TGCAGCGTAGGTTCACCAAGTCAGCCCCAGCATTTT. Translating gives CSVGSPSQPQHF. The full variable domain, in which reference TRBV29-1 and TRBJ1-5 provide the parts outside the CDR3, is SAVISQKPSRDICQRGTSLTIQCQVDSQVTMMFWYRQQPGQSLTLIATANQGSEATYESGFVIDKFPISRPNLTFSTLTVSNMSPEDSSIYLCSVGSPSQPQHFGDGTRLSIL.

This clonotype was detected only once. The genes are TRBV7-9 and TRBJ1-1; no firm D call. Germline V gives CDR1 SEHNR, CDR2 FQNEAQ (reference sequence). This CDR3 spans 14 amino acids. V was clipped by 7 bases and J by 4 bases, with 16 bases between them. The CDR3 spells CASIRSGLATEAFF. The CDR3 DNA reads TGTGCCAGCATCAGATCGGGTTTGGCCACTGAAGCTTTCTTT.

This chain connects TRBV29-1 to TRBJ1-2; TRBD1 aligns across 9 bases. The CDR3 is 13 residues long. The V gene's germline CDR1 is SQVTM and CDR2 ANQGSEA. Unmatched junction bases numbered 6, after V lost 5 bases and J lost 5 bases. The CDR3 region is CSVMGQGSYGYTF. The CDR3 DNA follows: TGCAGCGTTATGGGACAGGGTAGTTATGGCTACACCTTC.

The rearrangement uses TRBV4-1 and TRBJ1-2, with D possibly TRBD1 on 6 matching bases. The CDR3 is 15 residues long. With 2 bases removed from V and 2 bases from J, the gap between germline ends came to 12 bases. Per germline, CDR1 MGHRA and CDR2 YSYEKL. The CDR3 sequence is CASSQSQGGNYGYTF. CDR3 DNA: TGCGCCAGCAGCCAATCACAGGGTGGGAACTATGGCTACACCTTC.

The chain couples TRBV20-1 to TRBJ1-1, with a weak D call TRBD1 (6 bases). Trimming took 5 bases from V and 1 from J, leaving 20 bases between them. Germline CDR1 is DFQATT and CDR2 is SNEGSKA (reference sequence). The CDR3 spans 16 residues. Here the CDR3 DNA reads TGCAGTGCTCCGCCGGTGGGGGGGCGCAGGAACACTGAAGCTTTCTTT. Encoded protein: CSAPPVGGRRNTEAFF.

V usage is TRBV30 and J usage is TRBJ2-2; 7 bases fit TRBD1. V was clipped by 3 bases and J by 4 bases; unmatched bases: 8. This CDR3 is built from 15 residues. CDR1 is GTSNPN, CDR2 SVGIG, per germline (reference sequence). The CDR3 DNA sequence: TGTGCCTGGAGCGCCGGGACAGTGATCACCGGGGAGCTGTTTTTT. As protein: CAWSAGTVITGELFF.

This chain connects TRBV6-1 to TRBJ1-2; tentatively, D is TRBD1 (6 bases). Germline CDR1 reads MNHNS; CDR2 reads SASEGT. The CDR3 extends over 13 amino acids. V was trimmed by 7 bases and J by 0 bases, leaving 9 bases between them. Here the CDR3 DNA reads TGTGCCAGCAACAGGGCCGCTAACTATGGCTACACCTTC. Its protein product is CASNRAANYGYTF.

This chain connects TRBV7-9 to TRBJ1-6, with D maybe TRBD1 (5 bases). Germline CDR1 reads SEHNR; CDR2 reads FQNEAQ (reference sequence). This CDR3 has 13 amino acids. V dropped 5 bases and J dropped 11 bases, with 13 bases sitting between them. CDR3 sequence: CASSLDSGAPLHF. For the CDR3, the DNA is TGTGCCAGCAGCCTTGACAGCGGGGCACCCCTCCACTTT.

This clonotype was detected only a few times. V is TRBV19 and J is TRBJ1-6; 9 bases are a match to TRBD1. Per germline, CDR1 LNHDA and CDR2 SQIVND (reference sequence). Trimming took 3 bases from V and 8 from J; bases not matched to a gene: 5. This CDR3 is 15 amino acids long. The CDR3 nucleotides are TGTGCCAGTAGTATTCCGGGACAGGGTGATTCACCCCTCCACTTT. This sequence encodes CASSIPGQGDSPLHF. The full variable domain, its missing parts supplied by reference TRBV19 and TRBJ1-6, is DGGITQSPKYLFRKEGQNVTLSCEQNLNHDAMYWYRQDPGQGLRLIYYSQIVNDFQKGDIAEGYSVSREKKESFPLTVTSAQKNPTAFYLCASSIPGQGDSPLHFGNGTRLTVT.